This T cell receptor (beta chain) comes out of a study of T cells in localized non-small cell lung cancer. Findings and caveats of the study: The appearance of a median approximately 57 of the top 100 tumor clones was seen in adjacent lung. Sequencing was restricted to one tumor region; therefore, heterogeneity remains possible. Adjacent uninvolved lung had the highest clonality, suggesting focused antigen responses. There was an association of higher blood T cell density with longer overall survival.

The CDR3 sequence is 14 residues long. V was pared by 5 bases and J by 2 bases, with 1 base of the junction left unmatched. The germline V gene encodes CDR1 MDHEN and CDR2 SYDVKM. This clone was detected a few times. What it binds is not known. Here immunoSEQ multiplex PCR was the method, and the copy in TCRdb shows in-frame clones only, minus some. The repertoire holds over 1,500 clones, with approximately 33% as singletons. The J gene is TRBJ2-7, the V gene TRBV28, with 12 positions matching TRBD2. The source of this sequence is a male donor aged 60 or older with stage III squamous cell lung carcinoma. The sample in question was lung tumor tissue, obtained before any cancer treatment. CDR3 amino acids: CASSPSGGAYEQYV. CDR3 DNA: TGTGCCAGCAGTCCTAGCGGGGGGGCCTACGAGCAGTACGTC.